The T cell receptor (beta chain) described here comes from a study of T cell responses to AZD1222 COVID-19 vaccine. There are 13 residues in the CDR3. Per the germline V gene, CDR1 is LNHDA and CDR2 is SQIVND (reference sequence). V was shortened by 7 bases and J by 4 bases, with 13 bases between the two germline ends. Repertoires were generated with immunoSEQ multiplex PCR, while TCRdb's copy carries only in-frame clones and drops some. The sample yields roughly 150,000 clones, approximately 90% seen once. J is TRBJ1-2 and V is TRBV19; D might be TRBD1 (5 bases). This TCR came from an adult who received the AZD1222 COVID-19 vaccine. The specimen comprised peripheral blood, sampled 28 days after the second AZD1222 dose. The CDR3 is CASTGSFTYGYTF. DNA for the CDR3: TGTGCCAGTACAGGGTCCTTCACCTATGGCTACACCTTC. Supplemented by reference TRBV19 and TRBJ1-2, the full variable domain reads DGGITQSPKYLFRKEGQNVTLSCEQNLNHDAMYWYRQDPGQGLRLIYYSQIVNDFQKGDIAEGYSVSREKKESFPLTVTSAQKNPTAFYLCASTGSFTYGYTFGSGTRLTVV.